What follows is one T cell receptor (beta chain) and its context. The source of the sample is a study of a mutant IDH1 vaccine in newly diagnosed glioma. The CDR3 runs 15 residues. Looked up from germline, CDR1 is KGHSH and CDR2 is LQKENI. Deletions cut 1 base from V and 2 bases from J, with 9 bases between. Method: immunoSEQ multiplex PCR; TCRdb's copy keeps in-frame clones and lacks some. The sample has around 99,000 clones; about four fifths are singletons. Time point: baseline, week 1 (first vaccination visit). Stated treatment: pre-vaccination baseline after standard-of-care therapy. The chain joins TRBV18 to TRBJ2-1, with D unresolved. The input for sequencing was PBMCs, taken from a glioma patient treated with radiotherapy, temozolomide or both. This clonotype was sampled from a man aged 40-49 years with glioma. The DNA of the CDR3 is TGTGCCAGCTCACCACGGCCAGCCACCTACAATGAGCAGTTCTTC. Translation: CASSPRPATYNEQFF. Complete variable domain (other parts from reference TRBV18 and TRBJ2-1): NAGVMQNPRHLVRRRGQEARLRCSPMKGHSHVYWYRQLPEEGLKFMVYLQKENIIDESGMPKERFSAEFPKEGPSILRIQQVVRGDSAAYFCASSPRPATYNEQFFGPGTRLTVL.